These 7 T cell receptor beta chains were all obtained from the same sample, sequenced in a study of molecular identifiers for immune sequencing clone quantification. One entry per CDR3 protein results from TCRdb running MiXCR on the PCR reads. The sample contains over 550,000 distinct CDR3 sequences, about 25% of which appear only once. Specimen: naive CD8+ T cells from blood, with Jurkat cell RNA spiked in. The subset was: FACS-sorted CD8+CD4-CCR7+CD45RA+ naive T cells. The receptor set was obtained from a human donor in good health. Some libraries in this study had Jurkat cell RNA spiked in.

On this clonotype: At one boundary the junction diverges from the germline segment, which might be a read error. This chain joins TRBV7-6 and TRBJ2-3; D may be TRBD2 (7 bases). Germline assignment: CDR1 SGHVS and CDR2 FNYEAQ. The CDR3 consists of 15 residues. Written as DNA, the CDR3 is TGTGCCAGCAGCTCAGGCGGGGGCCTGGCAGATACACAGTATTTT. Amino acids: CASSSGGGLADTQYF.

This clonotype showed up many times. V gene TRBV6-2 or TRBV6-3 combines with J gene TRBJ2-7; no definite D call. The CDR3 is 14 amino acids. In germline, CDR1 is MNHEY, CDR2 SVGEGT. The V end was cut by 0 bases, the J end by 3 bases, with 9 bases between. CDR3 loop: CASSYSGPSYEQYF. The DNA for the CDR3 is TGTGCCAGCAGTTACTCGGGCCCGAGCTACGAGCAGTACTTC.

In this sample, this clonotype turned up many times. The DNA of the CDR3 is TGTGCCAGCAGTTCCAGGGGAGAGACCCAGTACTTC. Encoded protein: CASSSRGETQYF. The chain couples TRBV6-2 or TRBV6-3 to TRBJ2-5, with TRBD1 as a possible D gene (6 bases). The CDR3 is 12 amino acids. Germline CDR1 MNHEY, CDR2 SVGEGT. V was shortened by 4 bases and J by 4 bases, with 7 bases between the two germline ends.

This clonotype was observed a few times. The CDR3 DNA follows: TGTGCCAGTAGTATTGGACGGATAGATACGCAGTATTTT. Amino acids: CASSIGRIDTQYF. The chain links TRBV19 to TRBJ2-3, with no clear D. The germline V gene encodes CDR1 LNHDA and CDR2 SQIVND (reference sequence). V gave up 3 bases and J gave up 5 bases, with 9 bases separating them. The CDR3 contains 13 residues. Full variable domain (remainder filled in from reference TRBV19 and TRBJ2-3): DGGITQSPKYLFRKEGQNVTLSCEQNLNHDAMYWYRQDPGQGLRLIYYSQIVNDFQKGDIAEGYSVSREKKESFPLTVTSAQKNPTAFYLCASSIGRIDTQYFGPGTRLTVL.

This clonotype was recorded at least ten times. DNA of the CDR3: TGTGCCAGCAGCTTAGTTTCAAATAGCGGGAGTTGGTACGAGCAGTACTTC. It codes for CASSLVSNSGSWYEQYF. This chain links TRBV7-2 with TRBJ2-7; TRBD2 matches at 9 bases. The CDR3 sequence is 17 residues long. The V segment lost 1 base and the J segment 4 bases; nucleotides outside the gene matches: 11. Germline values: CDR1 SGHTA, CDR2 FQGNSA.

About this clonotype: Given a much more abundant clone one base away, this may be a read error. The V gene is TRBV20-1, the J gene TRBJ2-7; perhaps D is TRBD1 or TRBD2 (5 bases each). CDR3 length equals 13 residues. From germline, CDR1 is DFQATT and CDR2 SNEGSKA (reference sequence). Trimming took off 3 bases at V and 2 bases at J, with 11 bases between the two ends. CDR3 in amino acids: CSASWDGAYEQYF. The CDR3 DNA is TGCAGTGCTAGCTGGGACGGGGCCTACGAGCAGTACTTC.

On this clonotype: This may stem from a read error, because a much larger clone lies one nucleotide away. The gene calls are TRBV13 and TRBJ2-5; tentatively, D is TRBD2 (6 bases). Germline values: CDR1 PRHDT, CDR2 FYEKMQ (reference sequence). CDR3 length: 15 residues. Trimming cost V 8 bases and J 3 bases, with 19 bases left between them. CDR3 in DNA: TGTGCCAGCGGCAAAGATAACTCGGGGGAAGAGACCCAGTACTTC. Residues: CASGKDNSGEETQYF.